This T cell receptor beta chain was retrieved from a study of blood T cell dynamics during melanoma immunotherapy. Turning to the study itself: Standard first-line treatment here was pembrolizumab or nivolumab plus ipilimumab in metastatic melanoma.

This CDR3 is built from 16 residues. Germline-derived CDR1 and CDR2 are SGHVS and FQNEAQ. Trimming took 5 bases from V and 0 from J; bases not matched to a gene: 6. DNA loading was fixed at 350 to 450 ng for all bulk PBMC samples. TCRdb's table, derived via immunoSEQ multiplex PCR, lists solely in-frame clones and lacks some. The sample shows 17,000 or so clones, around 83% of them seen only once. Described time point: pre-treatment baseline. This clonotype was sampled from a human donor with melanoma. The chain combines TRBV7-8 with TRBJ2-3, with 9 bases fitting TRBD2. This material consisted of blood, taken from a patient treated with checkpoint blockade. DNA of the CDR3: TGTGCCAGCAGCCAGGGACTAGCCTATAGCACAGATACGCAGTATTTT. It yields the protein CASSQGLAYSTDTQYF.